These T cell receptor beta chains were read from a single sample in a study of T cells in Graves' hyperthyroidism and ophthalmopathy. One entry per CDR3 protein results from TCRdb running MiXCR on the multiplex PCR reads. The table has 700,000 to 950,000 distinct CDR3 sequences, 30% to 40% seen once. Source material: blood. These receptors were obtained from a woman aged 40 to 49 with Graves' hyperthyroidism. Both conserved end residues are part of each CDR3. D genes are given only for firm matches. Size values are once, few and many counts, or a class for expanded clones, and some rows have none.

TRBJ2-2 TRBV12-5 . . CASGLDRVSGIAGELFF TGTGCTAGTGGTTTGGACCGGGTTAGCGGTATTGCCGGGGAGCTGTTTTTT
TRBJ1-2 TRBV15 TRBD1 . CATSRDLGQGASNYGYTF TGTGCCACCAGCAGAGATTTGGGACAGGGGGCGAGTAACTATGGCTACACCTTC
TRBJ2-7 TRBV20-1 TRBD2 . CSASRQGAGLAGDNEQYF TGCAGTGCTAGTCGACAGGGAGCCGGTCTAGCGGGAGACAACGAGCAGTACTTC
TRBJ2-5 TRBV6-2/TRBV6-3 TRBD2 . CASSYTSGAETQYF TGTGCCAGCAGTTACACTAGCGGGGCGGAGACCCAGTACTTC
TRBJ1-2 TRBV29-1 . many CSVGENYGYTF TGCAGCGTGGGAGAGAACTATGGCTACACCTTC
TRBJ1-1 TRBV18 . once CASDLGSAEAFF TGTGCCAGCGACCTGGGGAGCGCTGAAGCTTTCTTT
TRBJ1-2 TRBV5-4 . . CASSLASGAGNYTF TGTGCCAGCAGCTTGGCGAGTGGGGCAGGGAACTACACCTTC
TRBJ1-1 TRBV29-1 . many CSAPTGPHTEAFF TGCAGCGCTCCAACAGGGCCCCACACTGAAGCTTTCTTT
TRBJ1-1 TRBV9 . . CASSVGVGDTEAFF TGTGCCAGCAGCGTGGGGGTAGGAGACACTGAAGCTTTCTTT
TRBJ1-2 TRBV12-3/TRBV12-4 . . CASSTRGEIYGYIF TGTGCCAGCAGCACACGGGGGGAGATCTATGGCTACATCTTC
TRBJ2-7 TRBV7-2 . . CASSPGLGPSYEQYF TGTGCCAGCAGCCCGGGACTCGGACCTTCCTACGAGCAGTACTTC
TRBJ2-2 TRBV20-1 . many CSARDRRQYGTGELFF TGCAGTGCTAGAGATCGAAGGCAGTACGGCACCGGGGAGCTGTTTTTT
TRBJ1-1 TRBV11-1 . once CASSPGPPATEAFF TGTGCCAGCAGCCCAGGCCCCCCAGCGACTGAAGCTTTCTTT
TRBJ2-2 TRBV7-2 TRBD1 few CASSLPPGQGSSGELFF TGTGCCAGCAGCTTACCCCCGGGACAGGGTTCTTCCGGGGAGCTGTTTTTT
TRBJ1-6 TRBV7-3 TRBD1 . CASRERTGGSPLHF TGTGCCAGCAGGGAGAGGACAGGGGGTTCACCCCTCCACTTT
TRBJ1-5 TRBV6-5 . many CAGGSNQPQHF TGTGCCGGGGGGAGCAATCAGCCCCAGCATTTT
TRBJ1-5 TRBV19 TRBD1 . CASSIGDSSNQPQHF TGTGCCAGTAGTATAGGGGACAGTAGCAATCAGCCCCAGCATTTT
TRBJ1-4 TRBV12-5 . few CASGPPEKLFF TGTGCTAGTGGCCCCCCCGAAAAACTGTTTTTT
TRBJ2-5 TRBV29-1 . many CSVEETQETQYF TGCAGCGTTGAAGAAACACAAGAGACCCAGTACTTC
TRBJ2-3 TRBV7-8 TRBD1 . CASSLGQGAGDTQYF TGTGCCAGCAGCTTAGGACAGGGGGCGGGAGATACGCAGTATTTT
TRBJ2-7 TRBV6-1 . few CASSYVGVHEQYF TGTGCCAGCAGTTATGTCGGTGTCCACGAGCAGTACTTC
TRBJ1-6 TRBV2 . . CASSVLLTSGGRDSPLHF TGTGCCAGCAGTGTCCTTCTTACGTCCGGGGGCCGAGATTCACCCCTCCACTTT
TRBJ1-2 TRBV25-1 . . CASSQEYSGYGYTF TGTGCCAGCAGCCAAGAGTACAGCGGCTATGGCTACACCTTC
TRBJ1-6 TRBV7-9 . many CASSLVGPNSPLHF TGTGCCAGCAGCTTAGTGGGCCCGAATTCACCCCTCCACTTT
TRBJ1-1 TRBV10-2 TRBD1 . CASSGSTGDTEAFF TGTGCCAGCAGTGGTTCGACAGGGGACACTGAAGCTTTCTTT
TRBJ1-5 TRBV20-1 . many CSATVTGTNQPQHF TGCAGTGCCACCGTAACAGGGACCAATCAGCCCCAGCATTTT
TRBJ1-2 TRBV10-3 TRBD1 . CAIGDRGVNGYTF TGTGCCATCGGGGACAGGGGGGTCAATGGCTACACCTTC
TRBJ1-2 TRBV19 TRBD1 many CASSVIGQGNYGYTF TGTGCCAGTAGTGTTATCGGACAGGGAAACTATGGCTACACCTTC
TRBJ1-2 TRBV10-3 . . CASSFQQSDGYTF TGTGCCAGCAGTTTTCAACAGTCTGATGGCTACACCTTC
TRBJ1-5 TRBV6-5 TRBD1 few CASSAGTGALGLLQPQHF TGTGCCAGCAGTGCCGGGACAGGGGCCTTGGGTCTCCTTCAGCCCCAGCATTTT
TRBJ1-6 TRBV7-2 . . CASSTRGDNSPLHF TGTGCCAGCAGCACGCGGGGGGATAATTCACCCCTCCACTTT
TRBJ1-2 TRBV6-5 . few CASSLQGGGYTF TGTGCCAGCAGTCTACAGGGTGGTGGCTACACCTTC
TRBJ2-7 TRBV6-2/TRBV6-3 TRBD1 . CASSYGDRDTYEQYF TGTGCCAGCAGTTACGGGGACAGGGACACCTACGAGCAGTACTTC
TRBJ1-1 TRBV6-2/TRBV6-3 . . CASSYRGVENTEAFF TGTGCCAGCAGTTACCGCGGGGTGGAGAACACTGAAGCTTTCTTT
TRBJ2-6 TRBV15 . few CASRPYSGTVGSGANVLTF TGTGCCAGCAGACCTTACTCCGGGACCGTGGGCTCCGGGGCCAACGTCCTGACTTTC
TRBJ1-1 TRBV20-1 . . CSAQTGDLPNTEAFF TGCAGTGCTCAAACAGGAGATCTTCCGAACACTGAAGCTTTCTTT
TRBJ1-1 TRBV19 . few CASSTSPDSEAFF TGTGCCAGTAGTACCTCCCCGGACAGTGAAGCTTTCTTT
TRBJ2-5 TRBV9 TRBD2 . CASSGTSGGPPETQYF TGTGCCAGCAGCGGTACTAGCGGGGGGCCCCCAGAGACCCAGTACTTC
TRBJ2-5 TRBV7-2 TRBD2 many CASSLSGEQETQYF TGTGCCAGCAGCTTGAGCGGGGAACAAGAGACCCAGTACTTC
TRBJ2-5 TRBV4-3 . few CASSQGDPVEKETQYF TGCGCCAGCAGCCAAGGGGATCCAGTTGAGAAGGAGACCCAGTACTTC
TRBJ2-7 TRBV7-2 . . CASSLRFWGYYDSAQYF TGTGCCAGCAGCTTGAGATTCTGGGGCTACTACGATTCTGCGCAGTACTTC
TRBJ2-7 TRBV6-5 . . CASRQTQGNYEQYF TGTGCCAGCAGGCAAACTCAGGGAAACTACGAGCAGTACTTC
TRBJ2-7 TRBV28 TRBD2 few CASSDGRDDEQYF TGTGCCAGCAGCGATGGGAGGGATGACGAGCAGTACTTC
TRBJ1-6 TRBV7-2 TRBD1 few CASSDRENSPLHF TGTGCCAGCTCGGACAGGGAAAATTCACCCCTCCACTTT
TRBJ1-1 TRBV5-1 . . CASSSHGRDTEAFF TGCGCCAGCAGCTCCCATGGGAGGGACACTGAAGCTTTCTTT
TRBJ2-7 TRBV7-3 . few CASSLSGSVYEF TGTGCCAGCAGCTTATCGGGTTCCGTCTACGAGTTC
TRBJ1-2 TRBV11-2 . . CASSLDLFVVRYTF TGTGCCAGCAGCTTGGATCTCTTCGTCGTTCGCTACACCTTC
TRBJ2-2 TRBV20-1 . many CSARMAGELFF TGCAGTGCTAGGATGGCCGGGGAGCTGTTTTTT
TRBJ1-4 TRBV10-3 . . CAISAGLGEKLFF TGTGCCATCAGTGCGGGGCTTGGTGAAAAACTGTTTTTT
TRBJ1-2 TRBV7-9 . many CASSPREWKDYGYTF TGTGCCAGCAGCCCACGTGAGTGGAAGGACTATGGCTACACCTTC
TRBJ2-2 TRBV7-2 . . CASSLVGGLFF TGCGCCAGCAGCTTGGTTGGGGGGCTGTTTTTT
TRBJ1-4 TRBV20-1 TRBD1 many CSASTRDRLNEKLFF TGCAGTGCTTCTACCCGGGACAGACTTAATGAAAAACTGTTTTTT
TRBJ1-3 TRBV7-2 . many CASSLAGPFSGNTIYF TGTGCCAGCAGCTTAGCGGGGCCGTTCTCTGGAAACACCATATATTTT
TRBJ2-2 TRBV2 . . CASSPRSGPGELFF TGTGCCAGCAGCCCCCGCTCGGGGCCCGGGGAGCTGTTTTTT
TRBJ1-1 TRBV29-1 . many CSADRGGTEAFF TGCAGCGCTGATAGGGGGGGCACTGAAGCTTTCTTT
TRBJ2-5 TRBV20-1 . . CSARGASEKETQYF TGCAGTGCTAGAGGGGCTAGCGAAAAAGAGACCCAGTACTTC
TRBJ1-6 TRBV24-1 . many CATSRAPNSPLHF TGTGCCACCAGCCGGGCTCCTAATTCACCCCTCCACTTT
TRBJ2-2 TRBV10-1 . many CASSRVIPGELFF TGCGCCAGCAGTCGGGTTATACCAGGGGAGCTGTTTTTT
TRBJ1-5 TRBV2 . . CASSLNSFRWPQHF TGTGCCAGCAGCCTCAACTCCTTCAGGTGGCCCCAGCATTTT
TRBJ1-2 TRBV6-6 . many CASNLGQLTYGYTF TGTGCCAGCAATCTTGGACAGTTAACCTATGGCTACACCTTC